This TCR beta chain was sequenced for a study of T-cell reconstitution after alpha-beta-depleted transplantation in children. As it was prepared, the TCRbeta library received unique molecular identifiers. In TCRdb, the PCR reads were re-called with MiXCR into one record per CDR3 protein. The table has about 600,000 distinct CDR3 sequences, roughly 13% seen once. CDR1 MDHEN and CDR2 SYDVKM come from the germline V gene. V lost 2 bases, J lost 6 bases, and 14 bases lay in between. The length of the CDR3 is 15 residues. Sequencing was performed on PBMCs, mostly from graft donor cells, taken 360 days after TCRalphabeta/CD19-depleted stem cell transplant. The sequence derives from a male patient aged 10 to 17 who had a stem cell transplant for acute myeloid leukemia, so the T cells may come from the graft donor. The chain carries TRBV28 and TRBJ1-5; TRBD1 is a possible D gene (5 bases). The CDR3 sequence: CASSLRGAAVQPQHF. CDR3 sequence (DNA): TGTGCCAGCAGTTTACGGGGCGCGGCAGTTCAGCCCCAGCATTTT.